The table lists the clone carrying this T cell receptor (beta chain) with many counts. The likely explanation is a read error, given a far larger clone one base away. CDR1 is LNHDA, CDR2 SQIVND, per germline (reference sequence). V lost 4 bases to trimming and J lost 7 bases, with 8 bases between them. The CDR3 loop spans 11 amino acids. This sample was included in a study of CXCR3 chemokines and chemotherapy response in bladder cancer. TCRdb called the PCR reads again in MiXCR, with one record for every CDR3 protein. The table has some 1,300 distinct CDR3 sequences, 19% seen once. This TCR was sampled from a human donor with bladder cancer that did not respond to neoadjuvant chemotherapy. Sampling was done from a patient whose treatment included neoadjuvant chemotherapy. The gene calls are TRBV19 and TRBJ2-7; D may be TRBD2 (5 bases). CDR3: CASSRGNEQYF. DNA of the CDR3: TGTGCCAGTAGTAGAGGGAATGAGCAGTACTTC.